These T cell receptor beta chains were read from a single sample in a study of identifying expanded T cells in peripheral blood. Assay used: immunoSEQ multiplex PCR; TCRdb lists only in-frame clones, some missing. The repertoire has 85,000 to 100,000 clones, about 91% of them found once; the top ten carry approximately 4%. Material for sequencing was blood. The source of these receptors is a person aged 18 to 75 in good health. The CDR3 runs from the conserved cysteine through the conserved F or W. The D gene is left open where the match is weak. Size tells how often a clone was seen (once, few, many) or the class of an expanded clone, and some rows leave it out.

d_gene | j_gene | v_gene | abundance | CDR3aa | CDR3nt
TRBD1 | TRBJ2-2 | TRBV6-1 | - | CASRGQMNTGELFF | TGTGCCAGCAGGGGACAGATGAACACCGGGGAGCTGTTTTTT
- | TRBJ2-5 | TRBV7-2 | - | CASSVKGQGLQETQYF | TGTGCCAGCAGCGTAAAAGGGCAGGGGCTCCAAGAGACCCAGTACTTC
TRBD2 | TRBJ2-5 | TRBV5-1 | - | CASRQTSAQETQYF | TGCGCCAGCAGACAGACTAGCGCGCAAGAGACCCAGTACTTC
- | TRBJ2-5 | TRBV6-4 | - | CASSIESGETQYF | TGTGCCAGCTCCATAGAGAGCGGAGAGACCCAGTACTTC
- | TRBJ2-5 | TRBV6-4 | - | CASSDLPGDRETQYF | TGTGCCAGCAGTGACTTACCGGGAGATCGGGAGACCCAGTACTTC
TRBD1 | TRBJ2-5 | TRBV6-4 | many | CASSEGQGTSETQYF | TGTGCCAGCAGTGAGGGACAGGGGACTTCGGAGACCCAGTACTTC
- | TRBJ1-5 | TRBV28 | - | CASSLLNQPQHF | TGTGCCAGCAGTCTCCTCAATCAGCCCCAGCATTTT
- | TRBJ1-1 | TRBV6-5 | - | CASSSETEAFF | TGTGCCAGCAGTTCCGAGACTGAAGCTTTCTTT
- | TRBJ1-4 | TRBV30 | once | CAWSPGGEGEKLFF | TGTGCCTGGAGTCCCGGGGGGGAGGGGGAAAAACTGTTTTTT
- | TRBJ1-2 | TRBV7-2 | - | CASSLYDRYGYTF | TGTGCCAGCAGCTTATACGATAGATATGGCTACACCTTC
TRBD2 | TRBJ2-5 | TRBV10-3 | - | CAISAGGEETQYF | TGTGCCATCAGTGCCGGGGGGGAAGAGACCCAGTACTTC
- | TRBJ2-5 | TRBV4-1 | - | CASSQVSGRETQYF | TGCGCCAGCAGTCAAGTATCAGGGAGGGAGACCCAGTACTTC
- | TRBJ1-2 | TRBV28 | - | CASSLLAHYGYTF | TGTGCCAGCAGTTTACTGGCGCACTATGGCTACACCTTC
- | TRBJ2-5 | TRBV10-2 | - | CASSVTEETQYF | TGCGCCAGCTCCGTGACCGAAGAGACCCAGTACTTC